The TCR beta chain under discussion was sequenced for a study of T cells expressing NK-cell markers. Looking at the study overall: According to the study, TCR beta repertoires originated from sorted CD3+CD56+NKG2C+, CD3+CD56+NKG2C- and CD3+CD56-NKG2C+ T cells.

In regard to this clonotype: Its antigen is undetermined.

Study conclusions and caveats: Each of six donors carried dominant NKG2C+ clonotypes accounting for roughly 1.0-7.5% of CD8+ T cells. The CD3+CD56-NKG2C+ fraction of several donors was also led by these clonotypes.

The germline gives CDR1 ENHRY, CDR2 SYGVKD. The CDR3 sequence is 13 residues long. 5'RACE template switching with UMIs generated TCR beta cDNA. TCRdb re-called the 5' RACE reads; one entry per CDR3 protein, DNA not given. Its table lists 350,000 to 400,000 distinct CDR3 sequences. Sequenced input: blood T cells: a sorted CD56 or NKG2C T cell subset, CD4+ or CD8+ T cells, or bulk PBMC T cells (not recorded which). The receptor's source is a woman aged 45 to 65 in good health. The chain uses TRBV10-3 and TRBJ2-1; the D call from TCRdb, TRBD2, cannot be confirmed without DNA. The CDR3 here is CATDQGGNNEQFF.